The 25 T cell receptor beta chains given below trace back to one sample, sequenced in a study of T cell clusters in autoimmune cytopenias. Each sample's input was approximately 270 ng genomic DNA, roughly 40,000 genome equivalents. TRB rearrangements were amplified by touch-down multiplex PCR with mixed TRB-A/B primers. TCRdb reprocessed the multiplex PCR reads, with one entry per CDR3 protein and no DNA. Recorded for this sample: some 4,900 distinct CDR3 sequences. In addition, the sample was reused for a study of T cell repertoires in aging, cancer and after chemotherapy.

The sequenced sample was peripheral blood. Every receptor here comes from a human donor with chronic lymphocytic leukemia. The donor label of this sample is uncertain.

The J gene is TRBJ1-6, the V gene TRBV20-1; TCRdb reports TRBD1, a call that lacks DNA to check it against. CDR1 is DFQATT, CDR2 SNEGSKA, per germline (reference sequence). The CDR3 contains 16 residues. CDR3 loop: CSARGTGSSYNSPLHF.

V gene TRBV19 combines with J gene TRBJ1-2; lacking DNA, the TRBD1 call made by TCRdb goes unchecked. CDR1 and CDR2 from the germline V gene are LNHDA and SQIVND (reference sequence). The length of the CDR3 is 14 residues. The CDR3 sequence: CASSIRGGAYGYTF.

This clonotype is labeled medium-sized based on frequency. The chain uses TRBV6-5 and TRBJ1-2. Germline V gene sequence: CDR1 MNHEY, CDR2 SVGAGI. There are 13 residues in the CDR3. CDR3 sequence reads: CASSYLLSYGYTF.

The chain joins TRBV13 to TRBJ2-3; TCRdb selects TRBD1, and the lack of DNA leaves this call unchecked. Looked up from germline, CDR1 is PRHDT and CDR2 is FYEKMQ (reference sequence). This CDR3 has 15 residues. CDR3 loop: CASSGRTTSTDTQYF.

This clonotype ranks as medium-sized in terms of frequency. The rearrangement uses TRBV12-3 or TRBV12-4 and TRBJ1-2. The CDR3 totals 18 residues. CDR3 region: CASSLYGGGLLNLYGYTF.

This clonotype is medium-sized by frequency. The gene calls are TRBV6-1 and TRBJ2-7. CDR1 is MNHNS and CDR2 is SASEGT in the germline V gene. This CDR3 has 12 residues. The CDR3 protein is CASSEGRYEQYF.

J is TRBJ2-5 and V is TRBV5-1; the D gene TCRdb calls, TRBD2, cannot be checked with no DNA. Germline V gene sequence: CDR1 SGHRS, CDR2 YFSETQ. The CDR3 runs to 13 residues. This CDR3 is CASSLGLAETQYF.

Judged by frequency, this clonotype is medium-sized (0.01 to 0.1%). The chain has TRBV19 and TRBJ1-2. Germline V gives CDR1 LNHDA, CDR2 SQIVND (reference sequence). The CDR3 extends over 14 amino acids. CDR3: CASSIRQPEAGYTF.

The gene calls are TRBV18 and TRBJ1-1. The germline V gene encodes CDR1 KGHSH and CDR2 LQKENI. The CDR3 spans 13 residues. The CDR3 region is CASSPLGHGEAFF.

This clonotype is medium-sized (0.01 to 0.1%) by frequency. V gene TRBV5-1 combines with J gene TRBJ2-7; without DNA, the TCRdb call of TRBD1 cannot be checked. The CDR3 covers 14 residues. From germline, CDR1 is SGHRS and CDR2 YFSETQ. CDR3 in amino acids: CASSWRDRSGEQYF.

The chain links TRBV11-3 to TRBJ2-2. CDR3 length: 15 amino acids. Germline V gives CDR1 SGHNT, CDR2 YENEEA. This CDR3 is CASSLQFQGTGELFF.

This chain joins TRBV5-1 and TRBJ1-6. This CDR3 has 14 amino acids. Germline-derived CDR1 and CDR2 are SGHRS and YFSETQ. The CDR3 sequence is CASAAEDGLSPLHF.

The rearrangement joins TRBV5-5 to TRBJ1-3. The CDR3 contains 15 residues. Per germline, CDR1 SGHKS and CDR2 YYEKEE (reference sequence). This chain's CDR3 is CASSLDSVSGNTIYF.

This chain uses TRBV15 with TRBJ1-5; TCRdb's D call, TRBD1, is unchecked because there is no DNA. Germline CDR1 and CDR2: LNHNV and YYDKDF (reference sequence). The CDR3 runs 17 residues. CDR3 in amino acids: CATSAPFMGQFNQPQHF.

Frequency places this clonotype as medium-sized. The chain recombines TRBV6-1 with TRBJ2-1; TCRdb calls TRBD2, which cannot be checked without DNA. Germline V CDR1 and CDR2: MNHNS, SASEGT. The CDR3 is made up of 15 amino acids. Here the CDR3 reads CASSEVGGGASEQFF.

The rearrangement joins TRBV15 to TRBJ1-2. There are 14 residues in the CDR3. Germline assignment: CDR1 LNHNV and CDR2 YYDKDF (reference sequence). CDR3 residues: CATSEPAVAYGYTF.

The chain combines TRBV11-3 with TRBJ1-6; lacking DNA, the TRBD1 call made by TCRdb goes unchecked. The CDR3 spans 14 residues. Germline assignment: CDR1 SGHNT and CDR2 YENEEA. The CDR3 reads CASSFGTGNSPLHF.

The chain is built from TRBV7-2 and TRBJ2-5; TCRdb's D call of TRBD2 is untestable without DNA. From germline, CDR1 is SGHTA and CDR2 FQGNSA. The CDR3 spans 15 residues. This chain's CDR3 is CASSFNSGGQETQYF.

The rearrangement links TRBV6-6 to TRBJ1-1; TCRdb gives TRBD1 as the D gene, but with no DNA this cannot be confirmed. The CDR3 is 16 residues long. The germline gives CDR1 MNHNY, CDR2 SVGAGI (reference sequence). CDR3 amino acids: CASSLRQTDRNTEAFF.

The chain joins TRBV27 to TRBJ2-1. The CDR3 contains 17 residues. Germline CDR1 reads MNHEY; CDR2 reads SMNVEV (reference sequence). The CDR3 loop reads CASSKIQQLGVYNEQFF.

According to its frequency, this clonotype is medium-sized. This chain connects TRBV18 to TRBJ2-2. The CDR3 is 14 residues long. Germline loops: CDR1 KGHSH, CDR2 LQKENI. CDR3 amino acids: CASSPQLNTGELFF. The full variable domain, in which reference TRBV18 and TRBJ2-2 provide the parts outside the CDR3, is NAGVMQNPRHLVRRRGQEARLRCSPMKGHSHVYWYRQLPEEGLKFMVYLQKENIIDESGMPKERFSAEFPKEGPSILRIQQVVRGDSAAYFCASSPQLNTGELFFGEGSRLTVL.

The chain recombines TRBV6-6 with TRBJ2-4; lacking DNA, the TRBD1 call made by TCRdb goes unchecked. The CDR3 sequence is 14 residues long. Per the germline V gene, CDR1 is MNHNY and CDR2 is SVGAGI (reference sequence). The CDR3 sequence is CASSPPLAKNIQYF.

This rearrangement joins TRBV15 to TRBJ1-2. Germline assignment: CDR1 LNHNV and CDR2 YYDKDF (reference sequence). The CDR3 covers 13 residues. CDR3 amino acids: CATSNWAVDGYTF.

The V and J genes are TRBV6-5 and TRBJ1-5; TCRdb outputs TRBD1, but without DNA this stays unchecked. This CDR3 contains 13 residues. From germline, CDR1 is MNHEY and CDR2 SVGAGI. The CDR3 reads CASSESPAQPQHF.

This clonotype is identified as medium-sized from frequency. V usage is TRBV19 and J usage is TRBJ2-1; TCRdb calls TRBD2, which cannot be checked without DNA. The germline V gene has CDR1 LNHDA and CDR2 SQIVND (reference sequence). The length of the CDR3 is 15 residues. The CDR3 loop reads CASRALLGGAGEQFF.